This passage covers 15 T cell receptor beta chains from one sample sequenced in a study of cytomegalovirus exposure and HLA in healthy donors. With 60 Vbeta and 13 Jbeta primers, the PCR was carried out. The assay was immunoSEQ multiplex PCR, and TCRdb's table has in-frame clones only and misses some. The table records over 100,000 clones, about 76% of them present only once. Sequencing used PBMCs. The receptors derive from a man aged 35 to 55 in good health and CMV-seronegative.

This clone has just one count. The V gene is TRBV19, the J gene TRBJ2-1; 8 bases are shared with TRBD1. V gave up 5 bases and J gave up 10 bases; unmatched junction bases: 7. CDR1 is LNHDA, CDR2 SQIVND, per germline (reference sequence). This CDR3 has 13 amino acids. The CDR3 loop is CASSFLGQAEQFF. The DNA for the CDR3 is TGTGCCAGTAGTTTCTTGGGACAGGCCGAGCAGTTCTTC. Complete variable domain (other parts from reference TRBV19 and TRBJ2-1): DGGITQSPKYLFRKEGQNVTLSCEQNLNHDAMYWYRQDPGQGLRLIYYSQIVNDFQKGDIAEGYSVSREKKESFPLTVTSAQKNPTAFYLCASSFLGQAEQFFGPGTRLTVL.

CDR3 bases: TGTGCCGGGGGGACTAGCGGGGGAGTCACAGATACGCAGTATTTT. It translates to CAGGTSGGVTDTQYF. This chain joins TRBV7-9 and TRBJ2-3; 14 bases align to TRBD2. J gave up 2 bases and V 11 bases, and 6 bases lay outside the gene matches. Germline values: CDR1 SEHNR, CDR2 FQNEAQ (reference sequence). This CDR3 spans 15 amino acids.

The J gene is TRBJ1-1, the V gene TRBV28; D call uncertain. The CDR3 loop spans 13 amino acids. Trimming took 2 bases from V and 5 from J, leaving 9 bases between them. Germline lookup yields CDR1 MDHEN and CDR2 SYDVKM. The CDR3 spells CASSLEAGTEAFF. In DNA, the CDR3 is TGTGCCAGCAGTTTAGAAGCGGGGACTGAAGCTTTCTTT.

This clone came up a few times. The chain couples TRBV7-9 to TRBJ1-2, with D perhaps matching TRBD1 (6 bases). Germline V lookup: CDR1 SEHNR, CDR2 FQNEAQ (reference sequence). The CDR3 extends over 13 amino acids. Between the trimmed V and J ends, which lost 3 bases and 3 bases, there was a span of 8 bases. CDR3 protein: CASSFDRHYGYTF. In DNA form, the CDR3 reads TGTGCCAGCAGCTTCGACAGGCACTATGGCTACACCTTC.

This clone showed up just a few times. J is TRBJ2-1 and V is TRBV13; D unresolved. Germline CDR1 PRHDT, CDR2 FYEKMQ (reference sequence). Trimming removed 5 bases at V and 0 bases at J, with 11 bases between. This CDR3 is built from 15 residues. Here the CDR3 reads CASSPRRSSYNEQFF. The CDR3 DNA sequence: TGTGCCAGCAGCCCTAGGCGTTCCTCCTACAATGAGCAGTTCTTC.

The V call is TRBV11-2, the J call TRBJ2-3, with 11 nucleotides matching TRBD2. Unmatched junction bases numbered 7, after V lost 2 bases and J lost 0 bases. Germline CDR1 SGHAT, CDR2 FQNNGV. The CDR3 consists of 18 residues. The CDR3 sequence: CASSLRPTSGESTDTQYF. CDR3 in DNA: TGTGCCAGCAGCTTACGTCCGACTAGCGGGGAGAGCACAGATACGCAGTATTTT.

This sequence joins TRBV19 and TRBJ1-3; TRBD1 is a possible D gene (6 bases). This CDR3 comprises 12 residues. Germline-derived CDR1 and CDR2 are LNHDA and SQIVND (reference sequence). Deletions cut 6 bases from V and 3 bases from J, with 6 bases between. The CDR3 DNA reads TGTGCCAGTAGCAGGGGTGGAAACACCATATATTTT. Translated: CASSRGGNTIYF.

This clone has a handful of counts. Written as DNA, the CDR3 is TGCGCCAGCAGCTTAGGCCTGAGGACACAAGAGACCCAGTACTTC. It translates to CASSLGLRTQETQYF. V is TRBV5-1 and J is TRBJ2-5; D might be TRBD1 (5 bases). Germline V lookup: CDR1 SGHRS, CDR2 YFSETQ. The CDR3 has 15 residues. Trimming removed 2 bases from V and 2 bases from J, with 13 bases in between.

This clone was counted between two and nine times. The chain joins TRBV7-2 to TRBJ2-7; 9 nucleotides match TRBD1. The germline V gene has CDR1 SGHTA and CDR2 FQGNSA. V lost 4 bases to trimming and J lost 4 bases; unmatched junction nucleotides: 11. The CDR3 loop spans 16 amino acids. In nucleotides, the CDR3 is TGTGCCAGCAGCTCTTTACCGGGACAGGGTAAATACGAGCAGTACTTC. Encoded protein: CASSSLPGQGKYEQYF.

The V and J genes are TRBV4-1 and TRBJ2-5, with D possibly matching TRBD1 (6 bases). The assigned J gene may be wrong: the sequence end matches TRBJ2-7 better. CDR1 is MGHRA and CDR2 is YSYEKL in the germline V gene. The CDR3 loop spans 14 amino acids. In DNA form, the CDR3 reads TGCGCCAGCAGCCATACCGGGACAAGCTACGAGCAGTACTTC. Its translation is CASSHTGTSYEQYF.

The table lists this clone with a few counts. This chain links TRBV6-6 with TRBJ1-2, with D maybe TRBD1 (6 bases). The CDR3 has 15 amino acids. Germline V CDR1 and CDR2: MNHNY, SVGAGI (reference sequence). Trimming took off 7 bases at V and 4 bases at J, with 19 bases between the two ends. DNA for the CDR3: TGTGCCAGCACCACAAGGGGGGGGGAGGTCTATGGCTACACCTTC. Its protein product is CASTTRGGEVYGYTF.

Worth noting for this clone: A junction end diverges from the germline sequence, so it may reflect a read error. In DNA form, the CDR3 reads TGCGCCAGCAGCCAGGGGTTAGATCCAGATACGCAGTATTTT. Translated: CASSQGLDPDTQYF. This chain links TRBV5-4 with TRBJ2-3; D possibly corresponds to TRBD1 (6 bases). This CDR3 has 14 amino acids. Germline CDR1 SGHNT, CDR2 YYREEE (reference sequence).

This clone was seen once. The J gene is TRBJ2-7, the V gene TRBV10-2, with 8 bases aligning to TRBD2. The CDR3 has 15 residues. With V trimmed by 5 bases and J by 2 bases, 8 bases remained unmatched. CDR1 is WSHSY, CDR2 SAAADI, per germline. CDR3 DNA sequence: TGCGCCAGCAGTCTGATTCTAGCGGGCACCTACGAGCAGTACTTC. This gives the protein CASSLILAGTYEQYF.

This clone turned up a few times. The V and J genes are TRBV6-5 and TRBJ1-1; no clear D gene. The CDR3 length is 13 residues. The ends were cut back, 6 bases at V and 3 bases at J, with 11 bases in the middle. CDR1 MNHEY and CDR2 SVGAGI come from the germline V gene. The CDR3, as DNA: TGTGCCAGCAGCCCCTCCGCGTACACTGAAGCTTTCTTT. Translating gives CASSPSAYTEAFF.

This clone has just one count. This chain links TRBV19 with TRBJ2-3, with 8 bases lining up with TRBD2. The CDR3 spans 15 residues. Per the germline V gene, CDR1 is LNHDA and CDR2 is SQIVND (reference sequence). The trim removed 3 bases at V and 5 bases at J, leaving 7 bases unmatched. CDR3 nucleotides: TGTGCCAGTAGTATTCCGGGGGGGGCCGAAGATACGCAGTATTTT. Its protein is CASSIPGGAEDTQYF.